This TCR beta chain appears in the sequencing data of a study of blood T cells in healthy people across ages. Overall study findings and caveats: Those diversity estimates obtained from one million T cells were thought to be underestimates.

A J-beta primer mix and a sample-barcoded 5' primer were used in a second PCR of roughly 7 to 12 cycles. TCRdb passed the 5' RACE reads through MiXCR, listing each CDR3 protein once. This repertoire shows about 1.8 million distinct CDR3 sequences, about 50% found once; its top ten account for approximately 2.1%. This CDR3 region has 14 residues. The V end was cut by 4 bases, the J end by 5 bases, with 14 bases between. Germline loops: CDR1 SGHTA, CDR2 FQGNSA. For this clonotype: What it binds is not known.

The V call is TRBV7-2, the J call TRBJ1-2; D is possibly TRBD1 (6 bases). Sequencing input: blood. The origin of this receptor is a woman between 40 and 55 years old in good health. CDR3 loop: CASSSPTGKYGYTF. The CDR3 nucleotides are TGTGCCAGCAGCTCACCGACAGGAAAGTATGGCTACACCTTC. Drawing the rest from reference TRBV7-2 and TRBJ1-2, the complete variable domain is GAGVSQSPSNKVTEKGKDVELRCDPISGHTALYWYRQSLGQGLEFLIYFQGNSAPDKSGLPSDRFSAERTGGSVSTLTIQRTQQEDSAVYLCASSSPTGKYGYTFGSGTRLTVV.